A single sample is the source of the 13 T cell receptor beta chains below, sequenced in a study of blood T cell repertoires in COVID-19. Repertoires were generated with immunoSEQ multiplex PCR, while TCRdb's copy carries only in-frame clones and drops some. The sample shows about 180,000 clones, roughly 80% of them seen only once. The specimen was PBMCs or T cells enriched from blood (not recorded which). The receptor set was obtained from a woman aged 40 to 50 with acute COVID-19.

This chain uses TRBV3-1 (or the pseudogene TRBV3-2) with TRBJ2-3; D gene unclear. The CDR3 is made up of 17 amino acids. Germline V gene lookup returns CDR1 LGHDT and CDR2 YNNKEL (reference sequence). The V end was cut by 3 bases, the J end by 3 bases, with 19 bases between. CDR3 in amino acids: CASSHPPGGRLTDTQYF. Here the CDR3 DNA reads TGTGCCAGCAGCCATCCCCCCGGCGGCCGTCTAACAGATACGCAGTATTTT.

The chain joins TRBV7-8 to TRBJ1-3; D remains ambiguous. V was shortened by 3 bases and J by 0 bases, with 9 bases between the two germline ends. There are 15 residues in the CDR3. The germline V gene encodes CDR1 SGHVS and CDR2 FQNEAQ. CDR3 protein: CASSFAVLSGNTIYF. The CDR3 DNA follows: TGTGCCAGCAGCTTTGCGGTCCTCTCTGGAAACACCATATATTTT.

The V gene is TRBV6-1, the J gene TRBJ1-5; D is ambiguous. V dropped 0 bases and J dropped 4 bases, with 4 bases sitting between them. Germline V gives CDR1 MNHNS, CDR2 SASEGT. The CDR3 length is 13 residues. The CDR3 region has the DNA TGTGCCAGCAGTGAAGCGGAGAATCAGCCCCAGCATTTT. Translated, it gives CASSEAENQPQHF.

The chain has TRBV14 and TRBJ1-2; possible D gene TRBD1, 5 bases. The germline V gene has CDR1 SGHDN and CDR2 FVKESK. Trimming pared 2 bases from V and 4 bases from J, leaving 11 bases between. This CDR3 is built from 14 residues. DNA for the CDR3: TGTGCCAGCAGCCAAACCGACAGCTTCTATGGCTACACCTTC. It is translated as CASSQTDSFYGYTF.

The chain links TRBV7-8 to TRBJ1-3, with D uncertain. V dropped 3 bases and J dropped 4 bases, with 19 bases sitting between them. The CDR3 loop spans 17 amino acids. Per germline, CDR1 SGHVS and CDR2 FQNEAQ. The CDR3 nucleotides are TGTGCCAGCAGCTTCCAGCCCGATGCGGGGTCCGGAAACACCATATATTTT. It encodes CASSFQPDAGSGNTIYF. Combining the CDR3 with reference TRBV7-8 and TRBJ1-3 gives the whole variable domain GAGVSQSPRYKVAKRGQDVALRCDPISGHVSLFWYQQALGQGPEFLTYFQNEAQLDKSGLPSDRFFAERPEGSVSTLKIQRTQQEDSAVYLCASSFQPDAGSGNTIYFGEGSWLTVV.

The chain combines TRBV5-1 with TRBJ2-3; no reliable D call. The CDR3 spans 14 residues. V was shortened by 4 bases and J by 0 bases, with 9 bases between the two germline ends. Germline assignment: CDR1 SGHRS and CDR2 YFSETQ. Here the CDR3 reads CASSPWASTDTQYF. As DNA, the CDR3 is TGCGCCAGCAGCCCGTGGGCCAGCACAGATACGCAGTATTTT.

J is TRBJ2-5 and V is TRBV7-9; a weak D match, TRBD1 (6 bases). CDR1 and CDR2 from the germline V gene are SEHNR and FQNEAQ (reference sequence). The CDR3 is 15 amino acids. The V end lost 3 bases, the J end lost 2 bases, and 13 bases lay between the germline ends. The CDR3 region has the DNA TGTGCCAGCAGCTTCTTTTTAGGGGGACAAGAGACCCAGTACTTC. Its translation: CASSFFLGGQETQYF.

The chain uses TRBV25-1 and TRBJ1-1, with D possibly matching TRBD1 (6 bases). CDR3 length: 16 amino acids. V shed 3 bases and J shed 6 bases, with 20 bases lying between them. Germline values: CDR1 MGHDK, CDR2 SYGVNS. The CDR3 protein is CASSEWGRGGRPEAFF. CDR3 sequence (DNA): TGTGCCAGCAGTGAGTGGGGCAGGGGAGGGAGGCCTGAAGCTTTCTTT. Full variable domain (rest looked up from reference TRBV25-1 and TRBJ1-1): EADIYQTPRYLVIGTGKKITLECSQTMGHDKMYWYQQDPGMELHLIHYSYGVNSTEKGDLSSESTVSRIRTEHFPLTLESARPSHTSQYLCASSEWGRGGRPEAFFGQGTRLTVV.

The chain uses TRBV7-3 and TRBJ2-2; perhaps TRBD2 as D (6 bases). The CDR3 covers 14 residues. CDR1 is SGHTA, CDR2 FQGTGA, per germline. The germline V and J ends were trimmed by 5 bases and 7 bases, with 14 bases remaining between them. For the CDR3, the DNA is TGTGCCAGCAGCCCGTCCCACGGGGGCGGGGAGCTGTTTTTT. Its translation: CASSPSHGGGELFF.

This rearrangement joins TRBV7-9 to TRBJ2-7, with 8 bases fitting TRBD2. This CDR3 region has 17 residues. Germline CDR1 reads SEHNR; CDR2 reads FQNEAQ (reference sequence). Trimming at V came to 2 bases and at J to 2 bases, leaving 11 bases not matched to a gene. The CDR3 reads CASSLRGDPGGAYEQYF. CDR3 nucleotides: TGTGCCAGCAGCTTACGAGGGGACCCGGGAGGGGCCTACGAGCAGTACTTC.

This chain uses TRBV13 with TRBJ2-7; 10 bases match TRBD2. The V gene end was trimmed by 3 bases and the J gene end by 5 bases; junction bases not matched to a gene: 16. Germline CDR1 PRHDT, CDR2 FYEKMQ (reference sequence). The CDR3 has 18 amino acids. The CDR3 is CASSFGAASGGLPHEQYF. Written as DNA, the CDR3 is TGTGCCAGCAGCTTTGGGGCGGCTAGCGGGGGACTGCCCCACGAGCAGTACTTC.

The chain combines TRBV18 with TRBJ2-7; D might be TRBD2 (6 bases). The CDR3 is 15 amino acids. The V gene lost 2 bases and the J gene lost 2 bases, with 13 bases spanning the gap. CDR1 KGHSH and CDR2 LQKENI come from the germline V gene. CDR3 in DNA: TGTGCCAGCTCACCAGGTTCTAGCGTCGCCTACGAGCAGTACTTC. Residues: CASSPGSSVAYEQYF.

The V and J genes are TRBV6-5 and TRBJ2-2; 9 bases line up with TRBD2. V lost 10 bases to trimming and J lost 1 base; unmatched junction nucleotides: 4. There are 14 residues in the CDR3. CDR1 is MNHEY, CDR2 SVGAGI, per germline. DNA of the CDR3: TGTGCCATCGCAGCGGGGGGGAACACCGGGGAGCTGTTTTTT. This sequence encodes CAIAAGGNTGELFF.